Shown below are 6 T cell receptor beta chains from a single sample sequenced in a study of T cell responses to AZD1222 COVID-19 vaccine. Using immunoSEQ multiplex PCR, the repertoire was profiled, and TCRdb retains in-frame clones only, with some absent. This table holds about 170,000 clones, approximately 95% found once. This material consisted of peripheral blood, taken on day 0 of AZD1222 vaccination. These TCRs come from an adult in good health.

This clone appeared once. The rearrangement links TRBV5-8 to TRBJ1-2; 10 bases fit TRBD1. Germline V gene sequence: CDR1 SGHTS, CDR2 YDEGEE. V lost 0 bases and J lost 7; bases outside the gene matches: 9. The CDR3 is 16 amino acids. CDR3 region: CASSLGEDRGECGYTF. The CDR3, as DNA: TGTGCCAGCAGCTTGGGCGAGGACAGGGGGGAATGTGGCTACACCTTC. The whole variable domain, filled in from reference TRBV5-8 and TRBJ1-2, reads EAGVTQSPTHLIKTRGQQATLRCSPISGHTSVYWYQQALGLGLQFLLWYDEGEERNRGNFPPRFSGRQFPNYSSELNVNALELEDSALYLCASSLGEDRGECGYTFGSGTRLTVV.

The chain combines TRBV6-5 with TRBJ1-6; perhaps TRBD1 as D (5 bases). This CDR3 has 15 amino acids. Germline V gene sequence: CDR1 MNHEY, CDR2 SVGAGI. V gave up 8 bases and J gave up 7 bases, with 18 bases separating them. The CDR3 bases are TGTGCCAGCTCATTTGGAGGGGTGGGGAATTCACCCCTCCACTTT. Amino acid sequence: CASSFGGVGNSPLHF.

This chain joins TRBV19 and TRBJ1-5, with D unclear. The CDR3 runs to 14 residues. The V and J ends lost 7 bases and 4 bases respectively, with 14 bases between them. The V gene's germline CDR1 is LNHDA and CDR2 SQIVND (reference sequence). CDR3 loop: CASNGGRVNQPQHF. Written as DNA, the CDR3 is TGTGCCAGTAACGGAGGGAGAGTTAATCAGCCCCAGCATTTT.

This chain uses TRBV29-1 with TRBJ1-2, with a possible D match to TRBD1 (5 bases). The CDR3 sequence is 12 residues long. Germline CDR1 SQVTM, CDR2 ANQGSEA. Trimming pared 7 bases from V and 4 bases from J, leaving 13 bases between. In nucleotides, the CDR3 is TGCAGCGCCCTGGGGGACGCCTATGGCTACACCTTC. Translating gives CSALGDAYGYTF.

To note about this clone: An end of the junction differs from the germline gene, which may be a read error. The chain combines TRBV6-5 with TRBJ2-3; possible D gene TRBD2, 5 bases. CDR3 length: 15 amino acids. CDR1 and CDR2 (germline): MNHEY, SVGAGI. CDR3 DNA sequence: TGTGCCAGCAGTGACTCAGGCGACTACGTTGATACGCAGTATTTT. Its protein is CASSDSGDYVDTQYF.

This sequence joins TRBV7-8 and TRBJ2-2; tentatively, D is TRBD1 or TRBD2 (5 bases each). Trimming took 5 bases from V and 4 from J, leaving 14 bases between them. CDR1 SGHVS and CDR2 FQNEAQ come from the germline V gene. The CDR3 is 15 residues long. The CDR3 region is CASSLLGVGTGELFF. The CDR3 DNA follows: TGTGCCAGCAGCCTATTGGGGGTCGGCACCGGGGAGCTGTTTTTT.